Many counts were recorded for the clone carrying this T cell receptor beta chain. Antigen: not known. The entry originates in a study of T cells in Graves' hyperthyroidism and ophthalmopathy. General observations from the study: In simple terms, a model built on 13 V-J features told ophthalmopathy apart from stable hyperthyroidism.

RNA transcripts yielded amplified TCR beta CDR3 regions. RT-PCR in the first round (using the HTBI primer set) targeted the TCR CDR3. TCRdb itself ran the multiplex PCR reads through MiXCR, one entry per CDR3 protein. The repertoire consists of approximately 610,000 distinct CDR3 sequences, with about 15% occurring once and the leading ten covering about 4%. Ophthalmopathy cases scored 3 or more on the Clinical Activity Score and 4 or more on NOSPECS grade, with duration below 3 months. Researchers barred patients who had uncontrolled infection, other autoimmune disease, pregnancy or lactation. Sequenced sample: blood. The receptor's source is a woman aged 40 to 50 with Graves' ophthalmopathy.

The CDR3 region is CATNGRNTGELFF. Written as DNA, the CDR3 is TGTGCCACCAACGGGAGGAACACCGGGGAGCTGTTTTTT. The rearrangement joins TRBV24-1 to TRBJ2-2; D perhaps matches TRBD2 (6 bases). This CDR3 comprises 13 residues. The V gene lost 8 bases and the J gene lost 1 base, with 7 bases spanning the gap. Germline CDR1 reads KGHDR; CDR2 reads SFDVKD.